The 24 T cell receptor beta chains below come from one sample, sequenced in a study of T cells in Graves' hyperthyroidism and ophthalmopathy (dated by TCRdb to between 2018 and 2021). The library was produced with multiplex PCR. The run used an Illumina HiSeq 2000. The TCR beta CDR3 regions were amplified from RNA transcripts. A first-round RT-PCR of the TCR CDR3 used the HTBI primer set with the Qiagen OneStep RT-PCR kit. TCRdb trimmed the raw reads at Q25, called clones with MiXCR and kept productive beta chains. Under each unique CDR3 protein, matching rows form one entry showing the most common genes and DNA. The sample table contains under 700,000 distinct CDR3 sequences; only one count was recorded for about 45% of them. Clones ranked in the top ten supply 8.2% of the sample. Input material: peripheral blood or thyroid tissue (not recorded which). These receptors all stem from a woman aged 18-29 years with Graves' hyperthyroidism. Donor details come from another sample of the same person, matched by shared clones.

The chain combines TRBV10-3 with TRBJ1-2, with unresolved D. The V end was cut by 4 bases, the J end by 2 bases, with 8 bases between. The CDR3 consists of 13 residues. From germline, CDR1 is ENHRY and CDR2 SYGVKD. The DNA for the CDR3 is TGTGCCATCAGTGTGGACGGGAACTATGGCTACACCTTC. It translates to CAISVDGNYGYTF.

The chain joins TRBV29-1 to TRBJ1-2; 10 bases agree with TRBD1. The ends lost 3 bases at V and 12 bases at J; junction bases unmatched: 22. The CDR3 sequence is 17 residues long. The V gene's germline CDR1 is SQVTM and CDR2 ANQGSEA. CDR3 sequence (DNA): TGCAGCGTTGAGGCCTTTAGGGCACCCTGGACAGGGGGAGGCCACACCTTC. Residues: CSVEAFRAPWTGGGHTF.

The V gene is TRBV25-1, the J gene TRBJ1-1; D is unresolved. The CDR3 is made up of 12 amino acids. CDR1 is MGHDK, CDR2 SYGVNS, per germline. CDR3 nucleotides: TGTGCTAGACGGCCGGATTTGGCTGAAGCTTTCTTT. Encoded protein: CARRPDLAEAFF.

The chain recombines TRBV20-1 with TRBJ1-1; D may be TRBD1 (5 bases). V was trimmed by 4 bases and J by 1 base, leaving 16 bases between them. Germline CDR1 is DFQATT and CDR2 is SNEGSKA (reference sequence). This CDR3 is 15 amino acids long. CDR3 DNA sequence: TGCAGTGCTACAACCGACAGTAGGGGGAACACTGAAGCTTTCTTT. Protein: CSATTDSRGNTEAFF.

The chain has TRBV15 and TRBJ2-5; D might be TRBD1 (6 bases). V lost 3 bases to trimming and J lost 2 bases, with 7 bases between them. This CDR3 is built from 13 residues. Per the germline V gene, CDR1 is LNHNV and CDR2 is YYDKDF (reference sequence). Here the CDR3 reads CATSRQGQETQYF. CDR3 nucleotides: TGTGCCACCAGCAGGCAGGGGCAAGAGACCCAGTACTTC.

The CDR3, as DNA: TGTGCCATCAGACCCGGGCTGGCCCAAGAGACCCAGTACTTC. As protein: CAIRPGLAQETQYF. The rearrangement links TRBV10-3 to TRBJ2-5; no clear D gene. Trimming removed 6 bases from V and 1 base from J, with 12 bases in between. The CDR3 loop spans 14 amino acids. Per germline, CDR1 ENHRY and CDR2 SYGVKD.

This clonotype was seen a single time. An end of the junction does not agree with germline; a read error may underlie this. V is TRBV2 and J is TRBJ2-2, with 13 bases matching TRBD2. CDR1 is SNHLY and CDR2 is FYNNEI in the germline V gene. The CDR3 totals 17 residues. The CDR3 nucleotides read TGTGCCAGCAGAAGGACTAGCGGGAGCACGGGAACCGGGAAGCTGTTTTTT. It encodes CASRRTSGSTGTGKLFF.

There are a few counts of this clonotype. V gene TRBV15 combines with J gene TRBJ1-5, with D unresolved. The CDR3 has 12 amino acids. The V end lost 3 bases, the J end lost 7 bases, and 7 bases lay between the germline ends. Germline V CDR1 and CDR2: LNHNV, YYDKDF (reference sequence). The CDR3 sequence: CATSSLGQPQHF. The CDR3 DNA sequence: TGTGCCACCAGCAGTTTGGGGCAGCCCCAGCATTTT.

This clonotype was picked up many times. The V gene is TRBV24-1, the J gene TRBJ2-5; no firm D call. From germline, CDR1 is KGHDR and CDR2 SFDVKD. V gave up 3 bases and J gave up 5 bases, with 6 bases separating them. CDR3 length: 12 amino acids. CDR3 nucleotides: TGTGCCACCAGTGATGCCGGGGAGACCCAGTACTTC. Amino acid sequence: CATSDAGETQYF.

This chain's CDR3 is CASSLATGGRRETQYF. The CDR3 DNA reads as TGCGCCAGCAGCTTGGCGACAGGGGGGAGACGGGAGACCCAGTACTTC. V and J are TRBV5-1 and TRBJ2-5; 9 nucleotides match TRBD1. Germline-derived CDR1 and CDR2 are SGHRS and YFSETQ. CDR3 length: 16 amino acids. Germline trimming cut 0 bases from V and 5 bases from J; bases unmatched to any gene: 8.

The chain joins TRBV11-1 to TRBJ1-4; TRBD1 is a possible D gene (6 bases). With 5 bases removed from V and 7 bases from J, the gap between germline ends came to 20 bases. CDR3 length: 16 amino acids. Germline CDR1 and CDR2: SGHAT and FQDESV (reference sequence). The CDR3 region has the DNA TGTGCCAGCAGCCTACAGGGCACCGGGCCGGCTGAAAAACTGTTTTTT. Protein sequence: CASSLQGTGPAEKLFF.

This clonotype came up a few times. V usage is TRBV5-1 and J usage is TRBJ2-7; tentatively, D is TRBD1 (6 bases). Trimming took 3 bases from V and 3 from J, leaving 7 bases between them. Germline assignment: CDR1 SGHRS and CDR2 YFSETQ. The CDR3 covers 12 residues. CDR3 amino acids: CASSSGHYEQYF. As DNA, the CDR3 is TGCGCCAGCAGCTCGGGACACTACGAGCAGTACTTC.

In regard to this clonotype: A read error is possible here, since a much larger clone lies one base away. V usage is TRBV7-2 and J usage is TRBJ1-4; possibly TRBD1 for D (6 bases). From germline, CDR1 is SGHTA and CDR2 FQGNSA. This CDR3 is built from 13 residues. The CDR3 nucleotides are TGTGCCAGCAGCTTACAGGGGTGGGAAAAACTGCTTTTT. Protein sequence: CASSLQGWEKLLF.

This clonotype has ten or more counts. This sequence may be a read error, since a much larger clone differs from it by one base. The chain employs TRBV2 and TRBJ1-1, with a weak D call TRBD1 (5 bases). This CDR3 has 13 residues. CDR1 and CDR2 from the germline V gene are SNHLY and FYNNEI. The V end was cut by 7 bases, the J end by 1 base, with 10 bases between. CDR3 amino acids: CASIFDRNTEAFF. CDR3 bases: TGTGCCAGCATCTTCGACAGGAACACTGAAGCTTTCTTT.

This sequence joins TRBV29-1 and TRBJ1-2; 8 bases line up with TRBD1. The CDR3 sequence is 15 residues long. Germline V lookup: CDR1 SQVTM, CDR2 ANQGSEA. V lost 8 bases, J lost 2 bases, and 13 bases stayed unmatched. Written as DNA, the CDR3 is TGCAGCACCGAACACGGGACAGGTCTGAACTATGGCTACACCTTC. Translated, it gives CSTEHGTGLNYGYTF.

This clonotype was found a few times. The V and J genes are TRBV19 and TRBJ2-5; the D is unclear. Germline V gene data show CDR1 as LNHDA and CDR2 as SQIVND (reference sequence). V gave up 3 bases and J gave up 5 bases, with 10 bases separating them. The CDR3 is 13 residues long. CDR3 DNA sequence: TGTGCCAGTAGTATCCCCCCCGTGGAGACCCAGTACTTC. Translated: CASSIPPVETQYF.

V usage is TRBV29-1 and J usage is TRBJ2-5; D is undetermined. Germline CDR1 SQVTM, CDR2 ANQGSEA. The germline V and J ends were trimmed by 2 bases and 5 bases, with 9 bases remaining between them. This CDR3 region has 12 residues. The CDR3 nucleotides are TGCAGCGTTGAAAGTGAGGTTGAGACCCAGTACTTC. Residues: CSVESEVETQYF.

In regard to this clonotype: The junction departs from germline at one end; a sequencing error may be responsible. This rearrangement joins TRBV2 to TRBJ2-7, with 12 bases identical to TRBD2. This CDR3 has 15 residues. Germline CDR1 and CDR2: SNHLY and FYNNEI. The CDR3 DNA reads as TGTGCCAGCAGCCTTGGACTAGCGGGAACCTACGAGCAGCACTTC. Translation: CASSLGLAGTYEQHF.

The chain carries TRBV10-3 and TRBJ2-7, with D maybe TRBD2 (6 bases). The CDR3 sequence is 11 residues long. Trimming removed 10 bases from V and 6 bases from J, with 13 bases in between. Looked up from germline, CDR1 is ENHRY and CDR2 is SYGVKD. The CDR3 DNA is TGTGCCAGCAGGGACTTTAGCGAGCAGTACTTC. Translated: CASRDFSEQYF.

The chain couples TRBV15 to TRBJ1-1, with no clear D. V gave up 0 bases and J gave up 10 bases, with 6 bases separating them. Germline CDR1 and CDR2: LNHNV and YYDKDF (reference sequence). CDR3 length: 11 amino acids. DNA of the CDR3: TGTGCCACCAGCAGAGATCCTGGAGCTTTCTTT. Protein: CATSRDPGAFF.

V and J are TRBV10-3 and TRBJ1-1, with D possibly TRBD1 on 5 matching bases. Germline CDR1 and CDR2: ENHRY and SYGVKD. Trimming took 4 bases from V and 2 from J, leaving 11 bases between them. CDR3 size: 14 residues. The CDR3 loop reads CAISGGRTNTEAFF. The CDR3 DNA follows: TGTGCCATCAGTGGGGGACGGACCAACACTGAAGCTTTCTTT.

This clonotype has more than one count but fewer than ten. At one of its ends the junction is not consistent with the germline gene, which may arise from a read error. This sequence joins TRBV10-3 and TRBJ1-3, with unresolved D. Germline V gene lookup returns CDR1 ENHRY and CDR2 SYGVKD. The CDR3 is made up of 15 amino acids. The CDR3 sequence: CASSYGRSSGNTIYF. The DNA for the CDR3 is TGTGCCAGCAGTTACGGGCGTAGCTCTGGAAACACCATATATTTT.

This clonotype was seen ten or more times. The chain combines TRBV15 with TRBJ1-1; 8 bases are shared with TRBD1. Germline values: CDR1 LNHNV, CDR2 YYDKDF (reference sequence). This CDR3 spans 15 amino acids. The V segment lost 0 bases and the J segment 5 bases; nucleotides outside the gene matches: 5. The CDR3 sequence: CATSRDRQGSTEAFF. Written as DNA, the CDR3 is TGTGCCACCAGCAGAGATCGACAGGGGAGTACTGAAGCTTTCTTT.

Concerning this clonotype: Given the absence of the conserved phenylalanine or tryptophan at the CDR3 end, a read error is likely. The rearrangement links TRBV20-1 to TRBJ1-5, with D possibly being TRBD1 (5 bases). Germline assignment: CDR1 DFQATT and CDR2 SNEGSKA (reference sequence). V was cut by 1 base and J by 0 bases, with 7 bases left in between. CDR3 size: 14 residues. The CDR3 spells CSARGTFSNQPQHL. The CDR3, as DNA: TGCAGTGCTAGAGGGACATTTAGCAATCAGCCCCAGCATCTT.